This is a list of T cell receptor beta chains from one sample in a study of blood T cells in healthy people across ages. TCRdb re-derived calls from the 5' RACE reads in MiXCR, one entry per CDR3 protein. The sample lists approximately 1.5 million distinct CDR3 sequences, roughly 30% seen once, with roughly 12% in the top ten. Sequencing was carried out using blood. These receptors came from a woman aged 25 to 45 in good health. CDR3s include the opening cysteine and the closing phenylalanine or tryptophan. A D gene is named only where the DNA matches it firmly. Rows give clone size only sometimes, using once, few, many, or a class for an expanded clone.

v_gene,d_gene,j_gene,abundance,len,CDR3nt,CDR3aa
TRBV10-2,TRBD2,TRBJ2-1,.,13,TGCGCCAGCGTATCGGGGGGTTTGAATGAGCAGTTCTTC,CASVSGGLNEQFF
TRBV7-9,.,TRBJ2-7,few,15,TGTGCCAGCAGCTCCCCGAGCAGGTTTTCGGACGAGCAGTACTTC,CASSSPSRFSDEQYF
TRBV29-1,.,TRBJ2-7,many,13,TGCAGCGACAAGAGGGTACAGGCCTACGAGCAGTACTTC,CSDKRVQAYEQYF
TRBV6-5,.,TRBJ2-2,.,15,TGTGCCAGCAGTTTTCAGGGGCGCGGCACCGGGGAGCTGTTTTTT,CASSFQGRGTGELFF
TRBV5-6,.,TRBJ2-5,.,13,TGTGCCAGCAGCCGTTACATTCAAGAGACCCAGTACTTC,CASSRYIQETQYF
TRBV27,.,TRBJ2-7,few,14,TGTGCCAGCAGTTTAAGCGGTCTAGGGGACGAGCAGTACTTC,CASSLSGLGDEQYF
TRBV5-5,.,TRBJ2-5,.,14,TGTGCCAGCAGCCGAAGGGGTTTCGAGGAGACCCAGTACTTC,CASSRRGFEETQYF
TRBV20-1,.,TRBJ1-4,.,13,TGCAGTGCTACCAAGGGCCGTAATGAAAAACTGTTTTTT,CSATKGRNEKLFF
TRBV24-1,TRBD2,TRBJ2-3,.,13,TGTGCCACCAGTGTCCAGGGAGGGGATACGCAGTATTTT,CATSVQGGDTQYF
TRBV29-1,TRBD1,TRBJ1-2,few,14,TGCAGCGTTGACACCGAGGGACAGGGTCGCGGCTACACCTTC,CSVDTEGQGRGYTF
TRBV20-1,.,TRBJ2-2,.,16,TGCAGTGCAAACTCGCATCCGGGAGCGAACACCGGGGAGCTGTTTTTT,CSANSHPGANTGELFF
TRBV11-2,.,TRBJ1-2,few,14,TGTGCCAGCAGCTTTAACGACTTAGGGGATGGCTACACCTTC,CASSFNDLGDGYTF
TRBV5-1,.,TRBJ1-2,many,15,TGCGCCAGCAGCCCCGGGACCGCCGGGGGCTATGGCTACACCTTC,CASSPGTAGGYGYTF
TRBV20-1,TRBD2,TRBJ2-7,few,15,TGCAGTGCTAGGAAGGGTCCGGGAGGGCAGGTCGAGCAGTACTTC,CSARKGPGGQVEQYF
TRBV12-3/TRBV12-4,.,TRBJ2-2,.,15,TGTGCCAGCAGTTTTAGGACAGAGAACACCGGGGAGCTGTTTTTT,CASSFRTENTGELFF
TRBV29-1,TRBD1,TRBJ1-1,once,12,TGCAGCGTTGGGGGACAGGGAACTGAAGCTTTCTTT,CSVGGQGTEAFF
TRBV6-1,.,TRBJ1-6,few,16,TGTGCCAGCAGTGATGTACGGGGGAATCTTGGTTCACCCCTCCACTTT,CASSDVRGNLGSPLHF
TRBV30,.,TRBJ1-1,.,13,TGTGCCTGGAGTGTACCTCCATACACTGAAGCTTTCTTT,CAWSVPPYTEAFF